The rows below give T cell receptor beta chains drawn from one sample of a study of molecular identifiers for immune sequencing clone quantification. TCRdb processed the PCR reads anew with MiXCR; each CDR3 protein has one entry. The sample lists some 680,000 distinct CDR3 sequences, around 25% occurring once. The sequenced sample consisted of naive CD8+ T cells from blood, with Jurkat cell RNA spiked in. These TCRs come from a human donor in good health. Some libraries in this study had Jurkat cell RNA spiked in. Each CDR3 is given with its conserved first and last residue. Each record gives: D gene, clone size, J gene, V gene, CDR3 DNA, CDR3 protein. D genes are given only for firm matches. Size is stated for part of the rows, as once, few or many counts, or as a class when the clone is expanded.

NA,few,TRBJ1-1,TRBV24-1,TGTGCCACCAGTGTCGCTATCCTCCGGGGAGCTGAAGCTTTCTTT,CATSVAILRGAEAFF
NA,few,TRBJ2-4,TRBV27,TGTGCCAGCAGTCCCACCCCCCCCGGGGTAGTTCAGTACTTC,CASSPTPPGVVQYF
TRBD2,once,TRBJ2-1,TRBV20-1,TGCAGTGCTAGTCCAGGACTAGCACTAAATGAGCAGTTCTTC,CSASPGLALNEQFF
NA,NA,TRBJ2-7,TRBV19,TGTGCCAGTAGTATAGCGGAGTCTGCCCTCGAGCAGTACTTC,CASSIAESALEQYF
TRBD2,NA,TRBJ2-3,TRBV5-3,TGTGCCACCAGCTTGGGGCTAGCGGGGGGGACAGATACGCAGTATTTT,CATSLGLAGGTDTQYF
TRBD1,NA,TRBJ1-6,TRBV5-1,TGCGCCAGCAGCTTGGGACAGGGCTACTCCTATAATTCACCCCTCCACTTT,CASSLGQGYSYNSPLHF
TRBD2,many,TRBJ2-3,TRBV30,TGTGCCTGGAGTGTACGGGCTAGCGGGGGGGCGGATACGCAGTATTTT,CAWSVRASGGADTQYF
NA,many,TRBJ1-5,TRBV7-2,TGTGCCAGCAGCTTTGGCGGCGGTGGTGTAGGGCCCCAGCATTTT,CASSFGGGGVGPQHF
NA,many,TRBJ1-2,TRBV14,TGTGCCAGCAGCCAAGTTCTGGGGAATGGCTACACCTTC,CASSQVLGNGYTF
NA,few,TRBJ1-3,TRBV20-1,TGCAGTGCTAGAGATCGTACAGGCCTTACTGGAAACACCATATATTTT,CSARDRTGLTGNTIYF
NA,NA,TRBJ2-1,TRBV30,TGTGCCTGGAGCGACAGGTCGGATGAGCAGTTCTTC,CAWSDRSDEQFF
NA,many,TRBJ2-3,TRBV12-3/TRBV12-4,TGTGCCAGCAGCTTAGGGGGTTTCACAGATACGCAGTATTTT,CASSLGGFTDTQYF
NA,NA,TRBJ2-7,TRBV7-8,TGTGCCAGCAGCTTCCCCTTAGGGTTCGGGTACGAGCGGTACTTC,CASSFPLGFGYERYF
NA,NA,TRBJ2-2,TRBV24-1,TGTGCCACCAGTGATTCGGCGGCGACCGGGGAGCTGTTTTTT,CATSDSAATGELFF
TRBD2,NA,TRBJ2-7,TRBV5-1,TGCGCCAGCAGCTTGGAGCGGGAGGGCCAGTACGTGCAGTACTTC,CASSLEREGQYVQYF
TRBD2,many,TRBJ2-3,TRBV14,TGTGCCAGCAGCCAAGACAGCGGGGGGGCCGGTGATACGCAGTATTTT,CASSQDSGGAGDTQYF
NA,few,TRBJ2-1,TRBV9,TGTGCCAGCAGCGTAGAGGGGTACAATGAGCAGTTCTTC,CASSVEGYNEQFF
TRBD1,NA,TRBJ2-1,TRBV12-5,TGTGCTAGTGGGCTGGGACAGGGAGTCAATGAGCAGTTCTTC,CASGLGQGVNEQFF
NA,many,TRBJ1-1,TRBV7-8,TGTGCCAGCAGCTTAGGCGGGGCGAACACTGAAGCTTTCTTT,CASSLGGANTEAFF
NA,NA,TRBJ1-1,TRBV6-5,TGTGCCAGCAGTTACGCCGGGAGCGGCACTGAAGCTCTCTTT,CASSYAGSGTEALF
TRBD2,NA,TRBJ2-7,TRBV29-1,TGCAGCGTGACACTAGCGGGAGGTCCACAATACGAGCAGTACTTC,CSVTLAGGPQYEQYF
NA,many,TRBJ1-1,TRBV2,TGTGCCAGCACTCCCTGGCCTGAAGCTTTCTTT,CASTPWPEAFF
NA,NA,TRBJ1-1,TRBV7-8,TGTGCCAGCAGATCGAGACAGGAAAACACTGAAGCTTTCTTT,CASRSRQENTEAFF
NA,few,TRBJ2-1,TRBV7-8,TGTGCCAGCCAGAAAGTGGGGTTTTACAATGAGCAGTTCTTC,CASQKVGFYNEQFF
NA,NA,TRBJ1-2,TRBV19,TGTGCCAGTAGTGCGTCCCAGGCTATAGGCTATGGCTACACCTTC,CASSASQAIGYGYTF
TRBD1,NA,TRBJ2-1,TRBV7-9,TGTGCCAGCAACGGACAGGGTAACAATGAGCAGTTCTTC,CASNGQGNNEQFF
NA,many,TRBJ2-2,TRBV7-7,TGTGCTAGCAGCTTGACAGGAGCGAACACCGGGGAGCTGTTTTTT,CASSLTGANTGELFF
NA,NA,TRBJ2-2,TRBV9,TGTGCCAGCAGCGTATTTTGGCAGGACACCGGGGAGCTGTTTTTT,CASSVFWQDTGELFF
NA,many,TRBJ1-1,TRBV25-1,TGTGCCAGCAGTGAACAGCACACTGAAGCTTTCTTT,CASSEQHTEAFF
TRBD1,many,TRBJ2-3,TRBV4-3,TGCGCCAGCAGCCAAGGACAGGGGGTAGATACGCAGTATTTT,CASSQGQGVDTQYF
NA,NA,TRBJ2-7,TRBV19,TGTGCCAGTAGTTTCGGGACATCGCTCTACGAGCAGTACTTC,CASSFGTSLYEQYF
NA,NA,TRBJ2-5,TRBV4-3,TGCGCCAGCAGCCAAGCAGTCCGTTCCTGGGACACCGCCCAAGAGACCCAGTACTTC,CASSQAVRSWDTAQETQYF
NA,few,TRBJ1-2,TRBV19,TGTGCCAGTAGTATAGATGTCAGAACTAACTATGGCTACACCTTC,CASSIDVRTNYGYTF
NA,many,TRBJ1-2,TRBV28,TGTGCCAGCAGTTTGGGACTAAACAACTATGGCTACACCTTC,CASSLGLNNYGYTF
TRBD2,many,TRBJ2-3,TRBV7-3,TGTGCCAGCAGCTTAGAGGTCTGGCGGGAGGATGGCACAGATACGCAGTATTTT,CASSLEVWREDGTDTQYF
NA,NA,TRBJ2-2,TRBV10-3,TGTGCCATCCGGGCCAACACCGGGGAGCTGTTTTTT,CAIRANTGELFF
NA,many,TRBJ1-5,TRBV18,TGTGCCAGCTCACCATCTCACAATCAGCCCCAGCATTTT,CASSPSHNQPQHF
NA,few,TRBJ1-1,TRBV6-2/TRBV6-3,TGTGCCAGCAGTTACGGGGAAAAAGCGGTGAACACTGAAGCTTTCTTT,CASSYGEKAVNTEAFF
TRBD1,NA,TRBJ1-5,TRBV10-1,TGCGCCAGCAGTGAGCTGTGGACAGGGGGCTTTTCGGGCAATCAGCCCCAGCATTTT,CASSELWTGGFSGNQPQHF
TRBD2,few,TRBJ2-1,TRBV27,TGTGCCAGCAGCATAGCGGGAGGGTACAATGAGCAGTTCTTC,CASSIAGGYNEQFF
TRBD1,NA,TRBJ2-7,TRBV4-3,TGCGCCAGCAGCCAAGATCGGGCAGGGGGAAACCACGAGCAGTACTTC,CASSQDRAGGNHEQYF
NA,few,TRBJ1-1,TRBV5-1,TGCGCCAGCAGCTTCCGAGGAGAGAGGACTGAAGCTTTCTTT,CASSFRGERTEAFF
TRBD1,few,TRBJ1-4,TRBV9,TGTGCCAGCAGCCCGTCGACAGGGCAAGGTGAAAAACCGTTTTTT,CASSPSTGQGEKPFF
NA,few,TRBJ2-3,TRBV7-9,TGTGCCAGCAGCTTAGCGTCAGGGGACTTCACAGATACGCAGTATTTT,CASSLASGDFTDTQYF
NA,NA,TRBJ2-7,TRBV6-5,TGTGCCAGCAGTTACTCGTCTGACAGACACGCCATCGAGCAGTACTTC,CASSYSSDRHAIEQYF
NA,NA,TRBJ1-4,TRBV18,TGTGCCAGCTCACTCGACTACACTAATGAAAAACTGTTTTTT,CASSLDYTNEKLFF
TRBD1,few,TRBJ2-7,TRBV12-3/TRBV12-4,TGTGCCAGCACTTCCGGGACAGGGTTTTGGGAGCAGTACTTC,CASTSGTGFWEQYF
NA,many,TRBJ2-1,TRBV7-2,TGTGCCAGCAGCTCGGACCTTACTGGGCATGAGCAGTTCTTC,CASSSDLTGHEQFF
NA,many,TRBJ1-1,TRBV30,TGTGCCTGGGATCAGATTGCGGGGACTGAAGCTTTCTTT,CAWDQIAGTEAFF
NA,NA,TRBJ2-7,TRBV27,TGTGCCAGCAGTTTATCCGCGTTGTACGGGCAGTACTTC,CASSLSALYGQYF
NA,many,TRBJ2-3,TRBV30,TGTGCCTGGAGTAGCACTGGCGGAATGGGAGATACGCAGTATTTT,CAWSSTGGMGDTQYF
TRBD1,few,TRBJ1-4,TRBV7-9,TGTGCCAGCAGCTCGAGGGGGACAGGGGGAAGTGAAAAACTGTTTTTT,CASSSRGTGGSEKLFF
TRBD2,NA,TRBJ2-3,TRBV20-1,TGCAGTGCTAGAGAGGTAGCGGGAGAGGTTACGCAGTATTTT,CSAREVAGEVTQYF
NA,NA,TRBJ1-1,TRBV28,TGTGCCAGCAAAACAGTGAACACTGAAGCTTTCTTT,CASKTVNTEAFF
TRBD2,NA,TRBJ2-7,TRBV29-1,TGCCGCGTTGTGGTAGCGGGCGGGCCCCACGCGCAGTACTTC,CRVVVAGGPHAQYF
NA,once,TRBJ2-2,TRBV28,TGTGCCAGCAGTTTCCCCCCCGGGGCTACGAACACCGGGGAGCTGTTTTTT,CASSFPPGATNTGELFF
TRBD1,few,TRBJ1-2,TRBV4-1,TGCGCCAGCACCCGGGCTGACAGGGACATGAATGGCTACACCTTC,CASTRADRDMNGYTF